These 9 T cell receptor beta chains originate from one sample sequenced in a study of molecular identifiers for immune sequencing clone quantification. TCRdb processed the PCR reads anew with MiXCR; each CDR3 protein has one entry. The sample has under 600,000 distinct CDR3 sequences, about 25% seen once. Material for sequencing was naive CD8+ T cells from blood, with Jurkat cell RNA spiked in. Indicated subset: FACS-sorted CD8+CD4-CCR7+CD45RA+ naive T cells. Receptors originate from a human donor in good health. Some libraries in this study had Jurkat cell RNA spiked in.

This clonotype was recorded many times. V usage is TRBV11-2 and J usage is TRBJ2-1, with D perhaps matching TRBD2 (6 bases). The CDR3 covers 15 residues. CDR1 is SGHAT, CDR2 FQNNGV, per germline. V was cut by 5 bases and J by 0 bases, with 11 bases left in between. The CDR3 coding sequence is TGTGCCAGCAGCCCGGGAGACAGCTCCTACAATGAGCAGTTCTTC. As protein: CASSPGDSSYNEQFF.

This clonotype was detected many times. The J gene is TRBJ2-7, the V gene TRBV7-9; possible D gene TRBD1, 6 bases. The V end was cut by 5 bases, the J end by 2 bases, with 16 bases between. The CDR3 spans 15 residues. The V gene's germline CDR1 is SEHNR and CDR2 FQNEAQ (reference sequence). CDR3 sequence: CASSPTVGAPYEQYF. CDR3 DNA: TGTGCCAGCAGCCCCACCGTGGGGGCTCCCTACGAGCAGTACTTC.

This clonotype showed up many times. The chain recombines TRBV14 with TRBJ2-3; D ambiguous. There are 15 residues in the CDR3. Trimming stripped 4 bases from V and 2 bases from J, with 13 bases between. Germline CDR1 SGHDN, CDR2 FVKESK. The CDR3 here is CASSPAGSSTDTQYF. The CDR3 bases are TGTGCCAGCAGCCCCGCAGGTTCCTCCACAGATACGCAGTATTTT.

This clonotype was detected only a few times. The chain employs TRBV30 and TRBJ1-5; D unresolved. Trimming took off 1 base at V and 11 bases at J, with 9 bases between the two ends. The CDR3 length is 11 residues. Germline values: CDR1 GTSNPN, CDR2 SVGIG (reference sequence). CDR3 in amino acids: CAWSAGKAQHF. The CDR3 DNA follows: TGTGCCTGGAGTGCCGGGAAGGCCCAGCATTTT.

This chain joins TRBV2 and TRBJ2-3, with 9 bases identical to TRBD2. Germline values: CDR1 SNHLY, CDR2 FYNNEI. This CDR3 spans 15 amino acids. The trim removed 7 bases at V and 5 bases at J, leaving 10 bases unmatched. CDR3 bases: TGTGCCAGCACCCTTAGCGGGAGCCTTGGAGATACGCAGTATTTT. Translation gives CASTLSGSLGDTQYF.

In regard to this clonotype: It may be a read error: a sequence one base away is much more abundant. The V gene is TRBV29-1, the J gene TRBJ1-1, with D perhaps matching TRBD1 (5 bases). The CDR3 loop spans 13 amino acids. The V gene's germline CDR1 is SQVTM and CDR2 ANQGSEA. V was pared by 7 bases and J by 7 bases, with 19 bases between. Written as DNA, the CDR3 is TGCAGCGGGGGGGGACGGCAGATACTTGAAGCTTTCTTT. Its protein product is CSGGGRQILEAFF.

The chain has TRBV5-1 and TRBJ1-1, with D possibly TRBD1 on 5 matching bases. Germline lookup yields CDR1 SGHRS and CDR2 YFSETQ. Trimming removed 2 bases from V and 0 bases from J, with 8 bases in between. The CDR3 spans 14 residues. CDR3: CASSFREMNTEAFF. Here the CDR3 DNA reads TGCGCCAGCAGCTTCAGGGAAATGAACACTGAAGCTTTCTTT. Complete variable domain (other parts from reference TRBV5-1 and TRBJ1-1): KAGVTQTPRYLIKTRGQQVTLSCSPISGHRSVSWYQQTPGQGLQFLFEYFSETQRNKGNFPGRFSGRQFSNSRSEMNVSTLELGDSALYLCASSFREMNTEAFFGQGTRLTVV.

Of note for this clonotype: This may stem from a read error, because a much larger clone lies one nucleotide away. V and J are TRBV29-1 and TRBJ2-5; TRBD2 agrees at 13 bases. Germline-derived CDR1 and CDR2 are SQVTM and ANQGSEA. The ends lost 5 bases at V and 9 bases at J; junction bases unmatched: 12. The length of the CDR3 is 15 residues. CDR3 DNA: TGCAGCGTTACTAGCGGGAGGGCCTTGGAGGAGGCCCAGTACTTC. Translation: CSVTSGRALEEAQYF.

Note on this clonotype: A much bigger clone sits one base away, suggesting this may be a read error. The CDR3 does not end in the conserved phenylalanine or tryptophan, so this is likely a read error. The rearrangement links TRBV4-3 to TRBJ2-7, with unresolved D. The length of the CDR3 is 14 residues. The V end was cut by 2 bases, the J end by 1 base, with 9 bases between. The germline V gene has CDR1 LGHNA and CDR2 YSLEER. The CDR3 DNA sequence: TGCGCCAGCAGCCAAAGCGAAGGTTCCTACGAGCAGTACTCC. This codes for CASSQSEGSYEQYS.